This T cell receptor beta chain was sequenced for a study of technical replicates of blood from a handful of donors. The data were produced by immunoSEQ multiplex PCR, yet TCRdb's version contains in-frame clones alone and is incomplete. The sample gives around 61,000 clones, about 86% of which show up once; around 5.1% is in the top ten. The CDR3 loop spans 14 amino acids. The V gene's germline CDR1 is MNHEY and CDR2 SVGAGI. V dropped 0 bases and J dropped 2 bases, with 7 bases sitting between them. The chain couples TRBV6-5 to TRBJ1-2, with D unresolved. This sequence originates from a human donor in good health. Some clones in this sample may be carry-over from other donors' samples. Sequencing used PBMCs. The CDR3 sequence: CASSYSFRNYGYTF. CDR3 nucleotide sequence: TGTGCCAGCAGTTACTCGTTCCGGAACTATGGCTACACCTTC.